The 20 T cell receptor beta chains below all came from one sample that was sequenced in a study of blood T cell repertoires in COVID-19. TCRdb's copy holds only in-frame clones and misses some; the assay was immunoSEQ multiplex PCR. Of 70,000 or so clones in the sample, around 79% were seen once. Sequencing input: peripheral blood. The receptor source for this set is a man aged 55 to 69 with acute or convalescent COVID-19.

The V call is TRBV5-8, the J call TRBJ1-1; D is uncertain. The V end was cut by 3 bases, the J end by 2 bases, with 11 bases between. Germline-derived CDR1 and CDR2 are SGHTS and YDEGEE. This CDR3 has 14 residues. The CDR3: CASSSGEINTEAFF. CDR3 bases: TGTGCCAGCAGCTCCGGGGAAATTAACACTGAAGCTTTCTTT. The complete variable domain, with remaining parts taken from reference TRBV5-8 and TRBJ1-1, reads EAGVTQSPTHLIKTRGQQATLRCSPISGHTSVYWYQQALGLGLQFLLWYDEGEERNRGNFPPRFSGRQFPNYSSELNVNALELEDSALYLCASSSGEINTEAFFGQGTRLTVV.

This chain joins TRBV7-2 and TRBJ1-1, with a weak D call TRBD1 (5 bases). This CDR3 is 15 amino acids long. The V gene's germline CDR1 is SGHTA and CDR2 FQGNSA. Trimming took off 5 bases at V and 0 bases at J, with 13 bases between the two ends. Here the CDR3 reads CASSPVGQLNTEAFF. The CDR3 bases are TGTGCCAGCAGCCCGGTGGGGCAGCTGAACACTGAAGCTTTCTTT. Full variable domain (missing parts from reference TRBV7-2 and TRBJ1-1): GAGVSQSPSNKVTEKGKDVELRCDPISGHTALYWYRQSLGQGLEFLIYFQGNSAPDKSGLPSDRFSAERTGGSVSTLTIQRTQQEDSAVYLCASSPVGQLNTEAFFGQGTRLTVV.

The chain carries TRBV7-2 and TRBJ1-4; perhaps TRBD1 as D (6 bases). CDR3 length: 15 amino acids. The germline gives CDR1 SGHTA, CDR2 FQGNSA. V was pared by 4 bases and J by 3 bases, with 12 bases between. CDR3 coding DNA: TGTGCCAGCAGCTCACAGGGTGGGGCTAATGAAAAACTGTTTTTT. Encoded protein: CASSSQGGANEKLFF.

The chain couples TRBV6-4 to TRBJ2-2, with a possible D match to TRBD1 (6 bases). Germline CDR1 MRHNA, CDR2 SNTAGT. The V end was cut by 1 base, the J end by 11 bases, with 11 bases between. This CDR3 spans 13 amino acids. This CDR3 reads CASSDWGQGELFF. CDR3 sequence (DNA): TGTGCCAGCAGTGACTGGGGGCAAGGAGAGCTGTTTTTT.

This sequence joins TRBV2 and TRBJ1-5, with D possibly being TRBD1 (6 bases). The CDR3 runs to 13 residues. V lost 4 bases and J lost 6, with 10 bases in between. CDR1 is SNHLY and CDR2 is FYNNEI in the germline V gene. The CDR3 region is CASSASGAQPQHF. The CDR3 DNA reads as TGTGCCAGCAGTGCGTCAGGGGCTCAGCCCCAGCATTTT.

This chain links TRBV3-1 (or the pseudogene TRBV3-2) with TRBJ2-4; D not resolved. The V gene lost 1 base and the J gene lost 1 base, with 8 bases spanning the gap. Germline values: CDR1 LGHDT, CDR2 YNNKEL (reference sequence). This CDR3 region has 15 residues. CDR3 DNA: TGTGCCAGCAGCCAAGGGTCGGGTGCCAAAAACATTCAGTACTTC. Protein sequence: CASSQGSGAKNIQYF.

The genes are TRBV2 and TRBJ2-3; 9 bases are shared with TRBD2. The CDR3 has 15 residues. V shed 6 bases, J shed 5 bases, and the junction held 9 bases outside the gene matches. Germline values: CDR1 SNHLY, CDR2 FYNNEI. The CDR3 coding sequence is TGTGCCAGCAGAGATAGCGGGGGTCTTGGAGATACGCAGTATTTT. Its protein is CASRDSGGLGDTQYF. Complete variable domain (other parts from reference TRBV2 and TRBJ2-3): EPEVTQTPSHQVTQMGQEVILRCVPISNHLYFYWYRQILGQKVEFLVSFYNNEISEKSEIFDDQFSVERPDGSNFTLKIRSTKLEDSAMYFCASRDSGGLGDTQYFGPGTRLTVL.

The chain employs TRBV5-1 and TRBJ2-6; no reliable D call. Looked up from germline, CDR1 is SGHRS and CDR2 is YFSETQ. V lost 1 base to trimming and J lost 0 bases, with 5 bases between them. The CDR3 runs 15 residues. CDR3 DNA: TGCGCCAGCAGCTTGTCAGTCTCTGGGGCCAACGTCCTGACTTTC. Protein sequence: CASSLSVSGANVLTF.

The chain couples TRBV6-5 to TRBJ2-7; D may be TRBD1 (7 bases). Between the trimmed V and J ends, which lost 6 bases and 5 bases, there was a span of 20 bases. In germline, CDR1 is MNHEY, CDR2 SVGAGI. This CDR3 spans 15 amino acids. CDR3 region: CASSRRRGGGDEQYF. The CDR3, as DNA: TGTGCCAGCAGCCGACGAAGAGGGGGCGGGGACGAGCAGTACTTC.

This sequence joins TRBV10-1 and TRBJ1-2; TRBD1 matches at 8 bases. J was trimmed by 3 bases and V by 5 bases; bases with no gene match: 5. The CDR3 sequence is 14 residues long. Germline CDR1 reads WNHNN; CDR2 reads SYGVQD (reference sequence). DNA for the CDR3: TGCGCCAGCAGTCGGACAGGGTACGACTATGGCTACACCTTC. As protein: CASSRTGYDYGYTF.

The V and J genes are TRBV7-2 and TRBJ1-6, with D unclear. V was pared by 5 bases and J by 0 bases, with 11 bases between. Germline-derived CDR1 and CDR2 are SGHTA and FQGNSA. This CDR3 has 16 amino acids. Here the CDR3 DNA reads TGTGCCAGCAGCCCCGTGGGGAGCTCCTATAATTCACCCCTCCACTTT. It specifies CASSPVGSSYNSPLHF.

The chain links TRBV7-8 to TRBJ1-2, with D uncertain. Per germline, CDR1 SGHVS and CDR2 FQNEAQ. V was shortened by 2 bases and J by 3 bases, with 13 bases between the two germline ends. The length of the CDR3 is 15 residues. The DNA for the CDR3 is TGTGCCAGCAGCTTATTCTCTACGGGAGACTATGGCTACACCTTC. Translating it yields CASSLFSTGDYGYTF.

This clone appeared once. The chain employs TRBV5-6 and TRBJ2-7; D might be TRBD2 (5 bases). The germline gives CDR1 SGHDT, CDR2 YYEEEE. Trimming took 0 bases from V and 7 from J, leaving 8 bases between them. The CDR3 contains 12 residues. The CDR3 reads CASSLAGWEQYF. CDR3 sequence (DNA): TGTGCCAGCAGCTTGGCGGGGTGGGAGCAGTACTTC.

CDR3 amino acids: CASSAPIGGIDGNTIYF. CDR3 in DNA: TGTGCCAGTAGTGCGCCAATAGGGGGAATTGATGGAAACACCATATATTTT. The V and J genes are TRBV19 and TRBJ1-3; possibly TRBD1 for D (6 bases). The CDR3 runs to 17 residues. The V and J ends lost 5 bases and 3 bases respectively, with 20 bases between them. The germline gives CDR1 LNHDA, CDR2 SQIVND (reference sequence).

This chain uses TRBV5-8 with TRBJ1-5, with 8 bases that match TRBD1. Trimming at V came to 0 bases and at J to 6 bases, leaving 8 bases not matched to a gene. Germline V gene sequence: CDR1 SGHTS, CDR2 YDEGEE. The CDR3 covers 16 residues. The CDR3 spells CASSLAGGDRRQPQHF. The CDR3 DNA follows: TGTGCCAGCAGCTTGGCCGGAGGGGACAGGCGTCAGCCCCAGCATTTT.

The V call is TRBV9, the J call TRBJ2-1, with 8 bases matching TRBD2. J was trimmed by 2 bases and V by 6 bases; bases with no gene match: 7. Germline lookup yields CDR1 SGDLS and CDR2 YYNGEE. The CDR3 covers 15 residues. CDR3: CASNQGTRAYNEQFF. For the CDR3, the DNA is TGTGCCAGCAACCAAGGGACTAGAGCCTACAATGAGCAGTTCTTC.

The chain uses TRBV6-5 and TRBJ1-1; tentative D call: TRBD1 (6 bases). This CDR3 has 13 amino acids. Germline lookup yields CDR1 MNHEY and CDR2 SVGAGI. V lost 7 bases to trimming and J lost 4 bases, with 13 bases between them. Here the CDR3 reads CASKRTVVTEAFF. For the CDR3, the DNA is TGTGCCAGCAAAAGGACAGTTGTCACTGAAGCTTTCTTT.

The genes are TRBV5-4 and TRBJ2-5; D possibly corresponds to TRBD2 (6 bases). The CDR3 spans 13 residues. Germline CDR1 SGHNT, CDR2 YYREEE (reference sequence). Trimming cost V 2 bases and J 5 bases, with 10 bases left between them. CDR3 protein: CASSLGGPETQYF. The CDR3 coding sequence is TGTGCCAGCAGCTTAGGAGGGCCGGAGACCCAGTACTTC.

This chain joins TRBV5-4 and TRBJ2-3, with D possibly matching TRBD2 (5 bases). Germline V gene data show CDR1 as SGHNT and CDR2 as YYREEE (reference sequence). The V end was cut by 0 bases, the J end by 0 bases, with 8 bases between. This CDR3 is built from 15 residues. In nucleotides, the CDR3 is TGTGCCAGCAGCTTGGCGGCTAGCAGCACAGATACGCAGTATTTT. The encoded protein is CASSLAASSTDTQYF.

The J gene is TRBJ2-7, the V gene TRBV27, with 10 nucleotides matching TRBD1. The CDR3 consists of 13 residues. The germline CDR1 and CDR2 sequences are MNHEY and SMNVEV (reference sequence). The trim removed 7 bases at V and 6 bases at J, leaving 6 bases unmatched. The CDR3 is CASTGQGVTEQYF. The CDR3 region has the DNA TGTGCCAGCACCGGACAGGGGGTGACCGAGCAGTACTTC.